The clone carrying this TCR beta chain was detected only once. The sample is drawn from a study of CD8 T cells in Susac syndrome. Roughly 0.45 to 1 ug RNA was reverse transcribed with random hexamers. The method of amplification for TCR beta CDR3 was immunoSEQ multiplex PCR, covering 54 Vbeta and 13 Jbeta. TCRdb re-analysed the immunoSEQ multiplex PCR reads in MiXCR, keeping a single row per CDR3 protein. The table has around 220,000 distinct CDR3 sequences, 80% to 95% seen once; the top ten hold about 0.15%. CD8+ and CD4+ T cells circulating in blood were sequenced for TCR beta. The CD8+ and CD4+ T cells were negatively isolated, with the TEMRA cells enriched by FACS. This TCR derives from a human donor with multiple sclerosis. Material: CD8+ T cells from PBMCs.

This chain's CDR3 is CASSQDYSNQPQHF. In nucleotides, the CDR3 is TGCGCCAGCAGCCAGGACTATAGCAATCAGCCCCAGCATTTT. The chain uses TRBV4-3 and TRBJ1-5, with no clear D. Germline-derived CDR1 and CDR2 are LGHNA and YSLEER. This CDR3 is built from 14 residues. Trimming cost V 3 bases and J 0 bases, with 6 bases left between them.